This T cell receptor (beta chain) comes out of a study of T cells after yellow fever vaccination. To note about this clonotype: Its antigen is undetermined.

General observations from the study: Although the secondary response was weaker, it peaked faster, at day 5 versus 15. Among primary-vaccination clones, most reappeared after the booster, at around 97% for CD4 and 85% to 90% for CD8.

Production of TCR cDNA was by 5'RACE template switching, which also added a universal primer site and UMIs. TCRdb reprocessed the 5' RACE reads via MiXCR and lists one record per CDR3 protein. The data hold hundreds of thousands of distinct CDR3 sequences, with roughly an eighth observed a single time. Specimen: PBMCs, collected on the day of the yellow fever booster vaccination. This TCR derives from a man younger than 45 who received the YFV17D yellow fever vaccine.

The CDR3 protein is CASSQHRVTEKLFF. The DNA for the CDR3 is TGTGCCAGCAGCCAGCACAGGGTTACCGAAAAACTGTTTTTT. J is TRBJ1-4 and V is TRBV7-9; D may be TRBD1 (6 bases). This CDR3 is built from 14 residues. Trimming took 5 bases from V and 8 from J, leaving 15 bases between them. Germline CDR1 and CDR2: SEHNR and FQNEAQ (reference sequence).